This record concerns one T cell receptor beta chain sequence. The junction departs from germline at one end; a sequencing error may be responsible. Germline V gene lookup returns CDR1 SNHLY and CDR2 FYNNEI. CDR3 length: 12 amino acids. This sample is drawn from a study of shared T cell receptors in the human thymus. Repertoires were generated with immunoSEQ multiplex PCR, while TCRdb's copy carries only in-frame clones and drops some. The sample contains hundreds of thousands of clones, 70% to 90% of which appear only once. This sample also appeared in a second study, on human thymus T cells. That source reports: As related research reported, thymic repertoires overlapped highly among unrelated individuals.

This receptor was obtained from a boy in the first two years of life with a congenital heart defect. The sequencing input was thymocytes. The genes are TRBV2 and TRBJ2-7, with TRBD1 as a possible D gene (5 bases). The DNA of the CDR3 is TGTGCCAGCAGCACAGGCTCCGACGAGCAGTACTTC. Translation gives CASSTGSDEQYF.